This T cell receptor (beta chain) was sequenced during a study of blood T cell repertoires in COVID-19. In the study overall: From T cells, B-cell-depleted T cells, or PBMCs came the material, which was cDNA or gDNA.

How the authors handled the data: Counts of nucleated cells, estimated from reference gene primer amplification, were obtained. Clones were read by immunoSEQ multiplex PCR, and TCRdb kept only the in-frame ones, dropping some. The DNA was the basis for D and trimming; V, J and clone size are from that table. The sample lists more than 95,000 clones, about 84% occurring once. This CDR3 is built from 14 residues. V was clipped by 0 bases and J by 3 bases, with 7 bases between them. From germline, CDR1 is SGHRS and CDR2 YFSETQ. The specimen was peripheral blood. J is TRBJ2-1 and V is TRBV5-1; D not certain. The receptor comes from a human donor in a cohort sampled during active COVID-19. CDR3 loop: CASSLVAVYNEQFF. The DNA of the CDR3 is TGCGCCAGCAGCTTGGTGGCAGTCTACAATGAGCAGTTCTTC.